This T cell receptor (beta chain) was observed in a study of beta chain features in type 1 diabetes. Study details: Healthy donors, compared against patients, showed similar age, gender and cell yields. General study findings and limits: Patients showed naive, central memory and Treg TCRB repertoires that appeared more similar than those of healthy donors. Whether HLA type affects TCRB rearrangement stayed undetermined in the present work. Junctions at VDJ sites from type 1 diabetes patients had fewer insertions and more deletions.

For this clone: The target antigen is unknown.

Isolated RNA was reverse transcribed in full, so expressed TCRB transcripts were sequenced. The method was immunoSEQ multiplex PCR; TCRdb's version includes in-frame clones alone and lacks a portion of them. The sample holds 900,000 or so clones; roughly 15% are singletons and the top ten take 0.023%. The germline CDR1 and CDR2 sequences are KGHSH and LQKENI. The CDR3 contains 16 residues. With 1 base removed from V and 3 bases from J, the gap between germline ends came to 12 bases. Input material: naive CD4+ T cells from blood. This TCR was sampled from a woman aged 18-29 years in good health. The chain joins TRBV18 to TRBJ1-4, with unresolved D. The CDR3: CASSPQDVAANEKLFF. The CDR3 nucleotides are TGTGCCAGCTCACCACAGGACGTCGCTGCTAATGAAAAACTGTTTTTT.